This record covers a single T cell receptor beta chain. Its antigen remains unknown. These data originate in a study of cytomegalovirus exposure and HLA in healthy donors. Study-level information: Falling in the Caucasian-associated ancestry cluster were about 83% of approximately 410 genotyped donors.

Study findings and constraints: Follow-up analysis found HLA locus-dependent TCR association rates, highest for DRB1 and lowest for HLA-C. In vitro data verified a few CMV-associated chains as specific for CMV antigens.

PCR primers comprised 60 Vbeta and 13 Jbeta primers. Some clones are missing from TCRdb's copy, which holds only in-frame ones; the method was immunoSEQ multiplex PCR. The table lists over 65,000 clones, more than 60% of them singletons. This sequence originates from a man aged 40-49 years in good health and CMV-seronegative. Sequencing input: PBMCs.

The CDR3 nucleotides read TGTGCCAGCAGTGGACAGGGGGTCCTTTGGGAGCAGTACTTC. Its protein product is CASSGQGVLWEQYF. The chain uses TRBV6-5 and TRBJ2-7, with 10 positions matching TRBD1. Germline V gives CDR1 MNHEY, CDR2 SVGAGI. This CDR3 is built from 14 residues. Unmatched junction bases numbered 8, after V lost 5 bases and J lost 7 bases.